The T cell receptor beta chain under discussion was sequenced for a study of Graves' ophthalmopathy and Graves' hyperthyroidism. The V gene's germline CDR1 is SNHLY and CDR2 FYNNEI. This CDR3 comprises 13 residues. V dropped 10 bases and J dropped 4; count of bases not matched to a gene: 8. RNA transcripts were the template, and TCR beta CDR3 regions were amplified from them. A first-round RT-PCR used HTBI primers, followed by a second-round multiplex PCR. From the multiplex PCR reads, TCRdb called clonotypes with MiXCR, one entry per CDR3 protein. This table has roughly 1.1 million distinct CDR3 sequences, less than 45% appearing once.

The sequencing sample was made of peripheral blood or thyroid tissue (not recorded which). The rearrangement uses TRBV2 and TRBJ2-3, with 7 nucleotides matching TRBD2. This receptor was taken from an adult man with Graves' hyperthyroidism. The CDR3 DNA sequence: TGTGCCAACGGCGGGGGTGTTTCAGATACGCAGTATTTT. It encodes CANGGGVSDTQYF.